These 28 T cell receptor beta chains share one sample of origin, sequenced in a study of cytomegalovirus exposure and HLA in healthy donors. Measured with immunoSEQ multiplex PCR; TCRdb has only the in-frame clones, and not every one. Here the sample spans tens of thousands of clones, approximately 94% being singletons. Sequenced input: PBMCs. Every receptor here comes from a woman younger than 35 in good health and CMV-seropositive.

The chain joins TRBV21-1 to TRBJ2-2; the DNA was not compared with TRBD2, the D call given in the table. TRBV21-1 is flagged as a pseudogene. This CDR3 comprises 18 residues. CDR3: CASSRTSGRAVNTGELFF. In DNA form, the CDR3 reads TGTGCCAGCAGCAGAACTAGCGGGAGGGCGGTGAACACCGGGGAGCTGTTTTTT.

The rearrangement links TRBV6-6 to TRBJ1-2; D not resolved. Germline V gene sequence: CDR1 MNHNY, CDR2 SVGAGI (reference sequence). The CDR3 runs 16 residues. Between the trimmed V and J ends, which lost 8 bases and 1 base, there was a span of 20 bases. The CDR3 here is CASSSRWGGVNYGYTF. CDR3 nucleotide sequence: TGTGCCAGCTCAAGCCGTTGGGGAGGCGTTAACTATGGCTACACCTTC.

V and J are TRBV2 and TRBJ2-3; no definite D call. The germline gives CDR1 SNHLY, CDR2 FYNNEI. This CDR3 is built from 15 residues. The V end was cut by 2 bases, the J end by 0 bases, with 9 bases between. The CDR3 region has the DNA TGTGCCAGCAGTGAAAGGCAGGCCAGCACAGATACGCAGTATTTT. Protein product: CASSERQASTDTQYF.

The DNA of the CDR3 is TGCGCCAGCAGCTTGTTAGGGGGGGAGTACTACGAGCAGTACTTC. It translates to CASSLLGGEYYEQYF. V is TRBV5-1 and J is TRBJ2-7; a weak D match, TRBD2 (7 bases). The germline gives CDR1 SGHRS, CDR2 YFSETQ. The CDR3 totals 15 residues. V lost 1 base, J lost 3 bases, and 14 bases lay in between.

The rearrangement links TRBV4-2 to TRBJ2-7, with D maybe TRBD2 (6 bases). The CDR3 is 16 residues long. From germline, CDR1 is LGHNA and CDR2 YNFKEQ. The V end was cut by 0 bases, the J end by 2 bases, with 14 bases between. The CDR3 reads CASSQEWASETYEQYF. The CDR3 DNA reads TGTGCCAGCAGCCAAGAATGGGCTAGCGAGACCTACGAGCAGTACTTC.

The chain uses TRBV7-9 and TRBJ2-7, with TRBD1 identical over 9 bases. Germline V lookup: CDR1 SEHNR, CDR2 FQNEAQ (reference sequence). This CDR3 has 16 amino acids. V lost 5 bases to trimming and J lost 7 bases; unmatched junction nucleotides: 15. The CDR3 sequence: CASSIGSGTGQREQYF. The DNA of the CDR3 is TGTGCCAGCAGCATAGGGTCCGGGACAGGGCAGCGGGAGCAGTACTTC.

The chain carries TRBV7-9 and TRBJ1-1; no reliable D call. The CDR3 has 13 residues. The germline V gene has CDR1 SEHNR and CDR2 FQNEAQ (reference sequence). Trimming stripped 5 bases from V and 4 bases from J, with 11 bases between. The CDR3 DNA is TGTGCCAGCAGCCTCCAGTGGAGCACTGAAGCTTTCTTT. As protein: CASSLQWSTEAFF.

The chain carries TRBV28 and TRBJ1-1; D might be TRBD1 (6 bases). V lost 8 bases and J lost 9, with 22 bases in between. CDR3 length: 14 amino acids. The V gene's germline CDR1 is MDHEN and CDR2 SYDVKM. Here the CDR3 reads CASSPERGARKAFF. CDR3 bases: TGTGCCAGCTCCCCTGAGCGGGGGGCGCGGAAAGCTTTCTTT.

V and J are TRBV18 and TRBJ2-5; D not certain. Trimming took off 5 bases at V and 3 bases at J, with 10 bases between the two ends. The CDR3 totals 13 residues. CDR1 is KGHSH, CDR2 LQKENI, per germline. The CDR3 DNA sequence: TGTGCCAGCTCATCGGCGGTAGAAGAGACCCAGTACTTC. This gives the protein CASSSAVEETQYF.

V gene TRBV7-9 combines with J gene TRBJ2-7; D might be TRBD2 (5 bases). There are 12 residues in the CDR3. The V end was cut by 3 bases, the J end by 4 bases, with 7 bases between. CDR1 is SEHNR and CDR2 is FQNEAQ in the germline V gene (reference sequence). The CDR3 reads CASSFRGYEQYF. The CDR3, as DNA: TGTGCCAGCAGCTTCCGCGGGTACGAGCAGTACTTC.

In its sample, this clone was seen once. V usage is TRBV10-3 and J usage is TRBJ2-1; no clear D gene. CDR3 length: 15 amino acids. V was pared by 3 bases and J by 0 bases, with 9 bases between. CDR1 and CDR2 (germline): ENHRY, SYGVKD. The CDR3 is CAISDNLLSYNEQFF. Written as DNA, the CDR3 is TGTGCCATCAGTGATAACCTACTCTCCTACAATGAGCAGTTCTTC.

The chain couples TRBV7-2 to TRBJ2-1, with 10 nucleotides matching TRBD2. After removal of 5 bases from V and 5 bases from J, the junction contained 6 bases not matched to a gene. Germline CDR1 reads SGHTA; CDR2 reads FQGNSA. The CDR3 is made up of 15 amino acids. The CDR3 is CASSPRTSGNNEQFF. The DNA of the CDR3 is TGTGCCAGCAGCCCACGGACTAGCGGAAACAATGAGCAGTTCTTC.

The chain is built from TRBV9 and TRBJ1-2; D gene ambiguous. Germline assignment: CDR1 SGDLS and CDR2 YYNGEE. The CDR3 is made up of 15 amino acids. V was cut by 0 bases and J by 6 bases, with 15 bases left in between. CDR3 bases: TGTGCCAGCAGCGTAGTGGGCCTCCCGGTCGATGGCTACACCTTC. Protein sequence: CASSVVGLPVDGYTF.

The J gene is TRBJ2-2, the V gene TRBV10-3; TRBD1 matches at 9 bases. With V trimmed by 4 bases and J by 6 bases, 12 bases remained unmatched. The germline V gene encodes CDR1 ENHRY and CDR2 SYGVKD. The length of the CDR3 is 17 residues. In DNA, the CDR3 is TGTGCCATCAGTGGCCCTGGTGGGACAGGGAGTCCCGGGGAGCTGTTTTTT. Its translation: CAISGPGGTGSPGELFF.

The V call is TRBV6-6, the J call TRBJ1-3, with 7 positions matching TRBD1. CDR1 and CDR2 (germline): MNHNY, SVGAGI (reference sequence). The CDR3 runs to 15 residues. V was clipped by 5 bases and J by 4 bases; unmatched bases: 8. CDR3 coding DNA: TGTGCCAGCAGTATACAGGGGCGGCCGGGAAACACCATATATTTT. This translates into CASSIQGRPGNTIYF.

The CDR3 DNA reads as TGTGCCAGCTCACCAGACATAAGAGAGACCCAGTACTTC. Amino acid sequence: CASSPDIRETQYF. J is TRBJ2-5 and V is TRBV18; D is undetermined. CDR1 and CDR2 from the germline V gene are KGHSH and LQKENI. This CDR3 spans 13 amino acids. The V and J ends lost 2 bases and 4 bases respectively, with 8 bases between them.

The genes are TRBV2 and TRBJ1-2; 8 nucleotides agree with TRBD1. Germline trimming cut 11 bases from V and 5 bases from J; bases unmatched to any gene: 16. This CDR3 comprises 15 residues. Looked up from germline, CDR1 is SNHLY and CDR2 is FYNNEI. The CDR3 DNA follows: TGTGCCGGAAAGACCGGGACAGGATTCTTTTATGGCTACACCTTC. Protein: CAGKTGTGFFYGYTF.

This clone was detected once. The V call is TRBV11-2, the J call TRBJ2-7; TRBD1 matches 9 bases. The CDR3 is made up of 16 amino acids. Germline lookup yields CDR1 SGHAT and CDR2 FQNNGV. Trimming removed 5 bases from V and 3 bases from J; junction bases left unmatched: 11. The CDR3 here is CASSLQLGTGYYEQYF. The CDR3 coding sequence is TGTGCCAGCAGCCTCCAGTTGGGGACAGGGTACTACGAGCAGTACTTC.

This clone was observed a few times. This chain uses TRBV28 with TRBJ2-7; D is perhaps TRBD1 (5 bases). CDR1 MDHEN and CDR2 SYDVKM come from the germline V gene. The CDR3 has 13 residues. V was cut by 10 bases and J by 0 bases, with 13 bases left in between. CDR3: CATPQGGSYEQYF. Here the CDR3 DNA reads TGTGCCACCCCCCAGGGCGGCTCCTACGAGCAGTACTTC.

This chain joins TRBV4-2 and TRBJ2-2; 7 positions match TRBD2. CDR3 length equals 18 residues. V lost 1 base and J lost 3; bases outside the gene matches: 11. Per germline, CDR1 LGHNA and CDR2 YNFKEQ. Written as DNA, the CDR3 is TGTGCCAGCAGCCAAGTCTTCGTGGGGGGGGAAGACACCGGGGAGCTGTTTTTT. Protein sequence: CASSQVFVGGEDTGELFF.

Written as DNA, the CDR3 is TGTGCCAGCAGCCAAGCGACTACCTTATGGAACGAGCAGTACTTC. This encodes CASSQATTLWNEQYF. The J gene is TRBJ2-7, the V gene TRBV4-2; D is perhaps TRBD2 (5 bases). From germline, CDR1 is LGHNA and CDR2 YNFKEQ. The V end was cut by 1 base, the J end by 5 bases, with 15 bases between. The CDR3 runs 15 residues.

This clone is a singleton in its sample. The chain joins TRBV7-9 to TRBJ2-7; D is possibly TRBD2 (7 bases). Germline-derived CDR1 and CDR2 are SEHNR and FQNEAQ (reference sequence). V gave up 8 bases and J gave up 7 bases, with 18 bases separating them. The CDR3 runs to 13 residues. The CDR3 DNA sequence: TGTGCCAGCGGAGTAGGGGGGGGGCAGGAGCAGTACTTC. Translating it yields CASGVGGGQEQYF.

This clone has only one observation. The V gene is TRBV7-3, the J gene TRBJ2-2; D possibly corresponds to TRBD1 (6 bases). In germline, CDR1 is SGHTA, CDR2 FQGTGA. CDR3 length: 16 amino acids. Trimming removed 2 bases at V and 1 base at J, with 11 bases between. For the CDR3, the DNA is TGTGCCAGCAGCTTAGCAGGGGTAGTGAACACCGGGGAGCTGTTTTTT. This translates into CASSLAGVVNTGELFF.

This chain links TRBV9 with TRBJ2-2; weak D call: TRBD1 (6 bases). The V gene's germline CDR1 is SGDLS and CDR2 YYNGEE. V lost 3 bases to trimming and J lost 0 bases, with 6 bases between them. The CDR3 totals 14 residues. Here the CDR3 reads CASSGTANTGELFF. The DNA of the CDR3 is TGTGCCAGCAGCGGGACAGCGAACACCGGGGAGCTGTTTTTT.

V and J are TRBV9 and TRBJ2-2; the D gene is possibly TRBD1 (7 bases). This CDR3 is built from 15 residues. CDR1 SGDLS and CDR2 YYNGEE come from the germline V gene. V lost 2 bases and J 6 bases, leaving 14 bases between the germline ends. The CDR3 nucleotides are TGTGCCAGCAGCGTGGAGGGGGCCGTCCCCGGGGAGCTGTTTTTT. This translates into CASSVEGAVPGELFF.

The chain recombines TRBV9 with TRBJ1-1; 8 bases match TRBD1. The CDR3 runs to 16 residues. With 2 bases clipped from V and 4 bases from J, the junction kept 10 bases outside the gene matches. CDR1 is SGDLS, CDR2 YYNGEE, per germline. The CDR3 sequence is CASSVLQGEGLTEAFF. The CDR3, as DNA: TGTGCCAGCAGCGTTTTACAGGGGGAAGGTCTCACTGAAGCTTTCTTT.

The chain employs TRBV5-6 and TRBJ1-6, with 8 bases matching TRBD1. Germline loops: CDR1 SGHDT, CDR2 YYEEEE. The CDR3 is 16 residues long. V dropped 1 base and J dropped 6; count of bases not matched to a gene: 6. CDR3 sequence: CASSLRQGTINSPLHF. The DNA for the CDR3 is TGTGCCAGCAGCTTGAGACAGGGGACGATTAATTCACCCCTCCACTTT.

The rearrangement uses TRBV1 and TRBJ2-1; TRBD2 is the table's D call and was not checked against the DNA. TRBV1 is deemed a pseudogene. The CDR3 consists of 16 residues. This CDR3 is CTSRLDQREVYNEQFF. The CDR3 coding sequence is TGCACCAGCAGATTAGACCAGCGGGAGGTGTACAATGAGCAGTTCTTC.